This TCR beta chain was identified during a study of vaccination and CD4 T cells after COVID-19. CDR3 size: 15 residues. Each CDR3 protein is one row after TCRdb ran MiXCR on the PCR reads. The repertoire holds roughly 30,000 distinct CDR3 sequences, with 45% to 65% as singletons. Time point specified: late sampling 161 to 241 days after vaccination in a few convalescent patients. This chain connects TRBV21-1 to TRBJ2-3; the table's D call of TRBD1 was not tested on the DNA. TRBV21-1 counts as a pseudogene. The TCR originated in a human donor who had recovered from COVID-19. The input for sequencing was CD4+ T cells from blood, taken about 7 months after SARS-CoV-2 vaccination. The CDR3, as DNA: TGTGCCAGCAGCAAAGTGAGACAGTCCACAGATACGCAGTATTTT. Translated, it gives CASSKVRQSTDTQYF.